Listed below are T cell receptor beta chains from one sample, sequenced in a study of molecular identifiers for immune sequencing clone quantification. TCRdb fed the PCR reads into MiXCR, producing one record per CDR3 protein. This sample has 250,000 to 350,000 distinct CDR3 sequences, with over 20% found just once. Sequenced: naive CD8+ T cells from blood, with Jurkat cell RNA spiked in. The source is a human donor in good health. Some libraries in this study had Jurkat cell RNA spiked in. Each CDR3 is given with its conserved first and last residue. Fields, in order: D gene, J gene, V gene, clone size, CDR3 DNA, CDR3 protein. The D gene is left open where the match is weak. Clone size is shown for a subset of rows, as once, few, many or a class of expanded clone.

.	TRBJ1-2	TRBV4-1	many	TGCGCCAGCAGCCCACCCTCCGACTACAGCGGCTACACCTTC	CASSPPSDYSGYTF
TRBD1	TRBJ2-3	TRBV19	few	TGTGCCAGTAGTACGACAGGGGGCGCCGATACGCAGTATTTT	CASSTTGGADTQYF
.	TRBJ1-2	TRBV6-2/TRBV6-3	.	TGTGCCAGCGGTTCCCTGGACAATTGGTACTATGGCTACACCTTC	CASGSLDNWYYGYTF
.	TRBJ2-2	TRBV11-2	.	TGTGCCAGCAGCTTTGTGTCTCGCGGGGAGCTGTTTTTT	CASSFVSRGELFF
.	TRBJ1-2	TRBV28	many	TGTGCCAGCAGCTCGACAGGATCCTATGGCTACACCTTC	CASSSTGSYGYTF
.	TRBJ2-7	TRBV6-2/TRBV6-3	few	TGTGCCAGCAGTTATCCGGGACCGCAGTACGAGCAGTACTTC	CASSYPGPQYEQYF
TRBD1	TRBJ2-7	TRBV11-1	many	TGTGCCAGCAGCCCGGGACAGGGGGCAATCGAGCAGTACTTC	CASSPGQGAIEQYF
.	TRBJ1-5	TRBV2	many	TGTGCCAGCAGTGACGGGCGGAGAATTAGCAATCAGCCCCAGCATTTT	CASSDGRRISNQPQHF
.	TRBJ2-7	TRBV7-6	many	TGTGCCAGCACTGAATTCCCCCCCGGATACCCTCCCTCCTTGCAGTACTTC	CASTEFPPGYPPSLQYF
TRBD1	TRBJ1-1	TRBV5-4	many	TGTGCCATCCAACGCGGGACAGACACTGAAGCTTTCTTT	CAIQRGTDTEAFF
TRBD2	TRBJ2-7	TRBV20-1	many	TGCAGTGCGGCCCCACTAGCGAACTCCTACGAGCAGTACTTC	CSAAPLANSYEQYF
.	TRBJ2-3	TRBV20-1	many	TGCAGTGCTACCCCACGCGATCAGGGAGATACGCAGTATTTT	CSATPRDQGDTQYF
TRBD2	TRBJ2-7	TRBV11-2	.	TGTGCCAGCAGCACACAGTCCTATACTAGCGGGGCTTACGAGCAGTACTTC	CASSTQSYTSGAYEQYF
.	TRBJ2-3	TRBV7-6	many	TGTGCCAGCAGCTCTGTAGGCACAGATACGCAGTATTTT	CASSSVGTDTQYF
.	TRBJ2-3	TRBV6-5	many	TGTGCCAGCAGTTACTCTAGCGGATACACAGATACGCAGTATTTT	CASSYSSGYTDTQYF
.	TRBJ1-3	TRBV29-1	many	TGCAGCGTTTCAGACGAGAACTCTGGAAACACCATATATTTT	CSVSDENSGNTIYF
.	TRBJ1-6	TRBV4-2	many	TGTGCCAGCAGCCAAGATCTGTTTTCACCCCTCCACTTT	CASSQDLFSPLHF